This T cell receptor (beta chain) was identified in a study of cytomegalovirus exposure and HLA in healthy donors. The V and J ends lost 3 bases and 1 base respectively, with 10 bases between them. Germline loops: CDR1 MDHEN, CDR2 SYDVKM. This CDR3 region has 15 residues. Both 60 Vbeta primers and 13 Jbeta primers went into the PCR. This table comes from immunoSEQ multiplex PCR, and its TCRdb copy is limited to in-frame clones, with some not included. Among some 150,000 clones listed, approximately 80% were seen once. The sequenced sample was PBMCs. The chain recombines TRBV28 with TRBJ1-5; tentative D call: TRBD1 (5 bases). This sequence was found in a man younger than 30 in good health and CMV-seropositive. CDR3 in amino acids: CASSFLGQSNQPQHF. CDR3 bases: TGTGCCAGCAGTTTTCTGGGGCAGAGCAATCAGCCCCAGCATTTT.